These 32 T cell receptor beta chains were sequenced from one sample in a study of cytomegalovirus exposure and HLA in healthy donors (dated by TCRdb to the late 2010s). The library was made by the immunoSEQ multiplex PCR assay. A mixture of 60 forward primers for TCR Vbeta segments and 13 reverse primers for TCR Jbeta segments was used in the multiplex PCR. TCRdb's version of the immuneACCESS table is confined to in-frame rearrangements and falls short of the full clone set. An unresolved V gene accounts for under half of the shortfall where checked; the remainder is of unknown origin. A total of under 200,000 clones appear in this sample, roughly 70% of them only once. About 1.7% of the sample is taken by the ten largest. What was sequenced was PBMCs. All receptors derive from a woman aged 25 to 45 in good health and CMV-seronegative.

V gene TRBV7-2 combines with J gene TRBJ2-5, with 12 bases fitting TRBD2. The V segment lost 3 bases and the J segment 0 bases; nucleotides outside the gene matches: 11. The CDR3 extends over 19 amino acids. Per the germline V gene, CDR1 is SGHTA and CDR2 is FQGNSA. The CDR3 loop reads CASSLAASGGVPYQETQYF. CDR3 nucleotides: TGTGCCAGCAGCTTGGCGGCTAGCGGGGGGGTCCCTTACCAAGAGACCCAGTACTTC.

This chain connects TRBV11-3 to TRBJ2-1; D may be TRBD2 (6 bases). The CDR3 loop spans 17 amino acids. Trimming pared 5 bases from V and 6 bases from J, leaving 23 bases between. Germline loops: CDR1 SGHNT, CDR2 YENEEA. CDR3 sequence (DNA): TGTGCCAGCAGCCTGGGAACGTTGCGGGACTCCGGCAATGAGCAGTTCTTC. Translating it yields CASSLGTLRDSGNEQFF.

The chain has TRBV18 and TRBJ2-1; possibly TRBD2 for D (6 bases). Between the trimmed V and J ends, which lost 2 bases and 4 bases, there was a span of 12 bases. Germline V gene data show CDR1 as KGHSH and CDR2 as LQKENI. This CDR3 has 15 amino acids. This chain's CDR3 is CASSPGKGRYNEQFF. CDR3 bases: TGTGCCAGCTCACCAGGAAAGGGGAGGTACAATGAGCAGTTCTTC.

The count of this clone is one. The CDR3 is CASSRGAHNEKLFF. In DNA form, the CDR3 reads TGTGCCAGCAGCCGCGGGGCGCATAATGAAAAACTGTTTTTT. The J gene is TRBJ1-4, the V gene TRBV5-8; possibly TRBD1 for D (5 bases). Deletions cut 4 bases from V and 4 bases from J, with 11 bases between. This CDR3 has 14 residues. Germline V CDR1 and CDR2: SGHTS, YDEGEE.

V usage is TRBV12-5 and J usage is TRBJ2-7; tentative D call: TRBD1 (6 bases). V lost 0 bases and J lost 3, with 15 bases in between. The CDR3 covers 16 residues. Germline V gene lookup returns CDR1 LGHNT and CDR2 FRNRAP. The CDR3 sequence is CASGLVPPQGNYEQYF. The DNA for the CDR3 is TGTGCTAGTGGTTTGGTACCCCCGCAGGGGAACTACGAGCAGTACTTC.

DNA of the CDR3: TGTGCCAGCAGTGAAGGTTCGGGGGGGCGTGGCTACACCTTC. This gives the protein CASSEGSGGRGYTF. The chain is built from TRBV25-1 and TRBJ1-2; a possible D gene is TRBD1 (6 bases). The V and J ends lost 2 bases and 7 bases respectively, with 14 bases between them. CDR1 is MGHDK and CDR2 is SYGVNS in the germline V gene. This CDR3 contains 14 residues.

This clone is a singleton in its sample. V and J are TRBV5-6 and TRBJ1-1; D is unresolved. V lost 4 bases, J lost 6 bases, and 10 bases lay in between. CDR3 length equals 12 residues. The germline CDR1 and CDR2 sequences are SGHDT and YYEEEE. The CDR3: CASSQRRSEAFF. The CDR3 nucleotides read TGTGCCAGCAGCCAGCGGAGATCTGAAGCTTTCTTT.

CDR3 sequence (DNA): TGCGCCAGCAGCTTGCAGTCCGACAGTGTTTACGAGCAGTACTTC. Protein: CASSLQSDSVYEQYF. The chain recombines TRBV5-1 with TRBJ2-7; D perhaps matches TRBD1 (5 bases). This CDR3 region has 15 residues. Trimming took 1 base from V and 4 from J, leaving 15 bases between them. CDR1 is SGHRS and CDR2 is YFSETQ in the germline V gene.

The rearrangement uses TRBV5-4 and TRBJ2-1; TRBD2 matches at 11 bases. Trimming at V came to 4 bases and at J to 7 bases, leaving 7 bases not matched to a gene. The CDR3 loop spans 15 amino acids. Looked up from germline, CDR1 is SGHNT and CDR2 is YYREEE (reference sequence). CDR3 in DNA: TGTGCCAGCAGCCCTAGCGGGAGGTATCGTAATGAGCAGTTCTTC. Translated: CASSPSGRYRNEQFF.

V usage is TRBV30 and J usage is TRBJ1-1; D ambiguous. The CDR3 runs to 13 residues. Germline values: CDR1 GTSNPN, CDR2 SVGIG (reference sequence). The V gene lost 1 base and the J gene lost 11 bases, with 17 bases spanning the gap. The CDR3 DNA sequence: TGTGCCTGGAGTGATAATACGGGGTACGGTGCTTTCTTT. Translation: CAWSDNTGYGAFF.

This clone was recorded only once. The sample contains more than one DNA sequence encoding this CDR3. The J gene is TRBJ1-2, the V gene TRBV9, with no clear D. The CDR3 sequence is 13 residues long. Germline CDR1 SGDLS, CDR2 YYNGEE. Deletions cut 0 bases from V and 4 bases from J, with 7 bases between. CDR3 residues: CASSVATGYGYTF. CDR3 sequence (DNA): TGTGCCAGCAGCGTAGCTACTGGCTATGGCTACACCTTC.

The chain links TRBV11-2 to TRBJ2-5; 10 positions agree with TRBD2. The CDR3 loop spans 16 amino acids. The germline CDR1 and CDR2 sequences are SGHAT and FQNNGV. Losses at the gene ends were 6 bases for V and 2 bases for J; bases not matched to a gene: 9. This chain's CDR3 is CASRLGLAALQETQYF. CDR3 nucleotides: TGTGCCAGCAGACTCGGACTAGCGGCTCTACAAGAGACCCAGTACTTC.

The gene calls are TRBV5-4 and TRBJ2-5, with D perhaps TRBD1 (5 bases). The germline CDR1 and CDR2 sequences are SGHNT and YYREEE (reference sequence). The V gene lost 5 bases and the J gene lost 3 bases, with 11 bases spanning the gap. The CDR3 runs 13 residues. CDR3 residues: CASSRAGKETQYF. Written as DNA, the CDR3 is TGTGCCAGCAGTCGAGCAGGGAAAGAGACCCAGTACTTC. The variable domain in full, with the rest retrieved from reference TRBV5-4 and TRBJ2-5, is ETGVTQSPTHLIKTRGQQVTLRCSSQSGHNTVSWYQQALGQGPQFIFQYYREEENGRGNFPPRFSGLQFPNYSSELNVNALELDDSALYLCASSRAGKETQYFGPGTRLLVL.

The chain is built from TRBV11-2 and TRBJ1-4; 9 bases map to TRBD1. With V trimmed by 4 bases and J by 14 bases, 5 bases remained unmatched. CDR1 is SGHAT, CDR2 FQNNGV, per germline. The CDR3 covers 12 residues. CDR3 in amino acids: CASSSPGTGLFF. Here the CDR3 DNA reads TGTGCCAGCAGCTCGCCCGGGACAGGGCTGTTTTTT.

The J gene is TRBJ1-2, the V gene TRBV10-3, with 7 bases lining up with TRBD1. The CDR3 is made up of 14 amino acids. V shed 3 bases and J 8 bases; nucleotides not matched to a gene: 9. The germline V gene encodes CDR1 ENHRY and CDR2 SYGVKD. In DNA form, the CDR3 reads TGTGCCATCAGTGATTTAGGGACAGCGCGAGGCTACACCTTC. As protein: CAISDLGTARGYTF.

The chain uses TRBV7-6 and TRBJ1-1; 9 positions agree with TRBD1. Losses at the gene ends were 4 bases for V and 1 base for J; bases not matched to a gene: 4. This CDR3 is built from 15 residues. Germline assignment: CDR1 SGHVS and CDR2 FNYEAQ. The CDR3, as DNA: TGTGCCAGCAGCTCTTGGACAGGGGAGAACACTGAAGCTTTCTTT. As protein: CASSSWTGENTEAFF.

Written as DNA, the CDR3 is TGTGCCAGCAGTTTCCCCGGGTTGGCTGAAGCTTTCTTT. It specifies CASSFPGLAEAFF. The rearrangement joins TRBV27 to TRBJ1-1; D gene ambiguous. Germline V gives CDR1 MNHEY, CDR2 SMNVEV (reference sequence). V lost 3 bases, J lost 6 bases, and 11 bases lay in between. This CDR3 comprises 13 residues.

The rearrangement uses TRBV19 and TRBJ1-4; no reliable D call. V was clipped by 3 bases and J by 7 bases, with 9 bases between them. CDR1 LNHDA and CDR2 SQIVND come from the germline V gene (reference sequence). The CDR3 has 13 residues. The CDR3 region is CASSIGRGEKLFF. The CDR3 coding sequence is TGTGCCAGTAGTATCGGGCGGGGTGAAAAACTGTTTTTT.

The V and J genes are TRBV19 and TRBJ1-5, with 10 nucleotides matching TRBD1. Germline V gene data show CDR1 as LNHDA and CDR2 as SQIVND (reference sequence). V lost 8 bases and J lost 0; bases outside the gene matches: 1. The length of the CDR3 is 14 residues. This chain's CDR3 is CASRQGASNQPQHF. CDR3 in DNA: TGTGCCAGTCGACAGGGGGCTAGCAATCAGCCCCAGCATTTT. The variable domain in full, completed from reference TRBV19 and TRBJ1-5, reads DGGITQSPKYLFRKEGQNVTLSCEQNLNHDAMYWYRQDPGQGLRLIYYSQIVNDFQKGDIAEGYSVSREKKESFPLTVTSAQKNPTAFYLCASRQGASNQPQHFGDGTRLSIL.

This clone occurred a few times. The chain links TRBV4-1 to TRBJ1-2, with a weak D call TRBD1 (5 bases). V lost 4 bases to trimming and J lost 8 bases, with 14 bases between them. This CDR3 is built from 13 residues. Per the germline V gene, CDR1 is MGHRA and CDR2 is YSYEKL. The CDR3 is CASSPLGGGGYTF. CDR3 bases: TGCGCCAGCAGCCCCCTCGGGGGAGGAGGCTACACCTTC.

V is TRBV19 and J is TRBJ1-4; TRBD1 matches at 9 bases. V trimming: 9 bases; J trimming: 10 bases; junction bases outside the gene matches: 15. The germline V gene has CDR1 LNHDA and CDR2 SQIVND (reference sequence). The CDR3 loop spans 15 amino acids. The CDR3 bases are TGTGCCAGCGGGACAGGGTCCGAGGTGGTTGCAAAACTGTTTTTT. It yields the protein CASGTGSEVVAKLFF.

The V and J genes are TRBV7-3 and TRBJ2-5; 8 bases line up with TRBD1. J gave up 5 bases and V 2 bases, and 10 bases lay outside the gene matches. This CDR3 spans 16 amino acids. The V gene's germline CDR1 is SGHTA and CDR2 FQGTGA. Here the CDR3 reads CASSLPDRETEETQYF. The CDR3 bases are TGTGCCAGCAGCTTACCGGACAGGGAAACTGAGGAGACCCAGTACTTC.

The CDR3 DNA is TGCGCCAGCAGGCCTAGCGGGGGGGCGGATACGCAGTATTTT. Its translation: CASRPSGGADTQYF. The chain has TRBV5-1 and TRBJ2-3, with 12 bases aligning to TRBD2. Germline CDR1 and CDR2: SGHRS and YFSETQ. The CDR3 extends over 14 amino acids. Losses at the gene ends were 5 bases for V and 6 bases for J; bases not matched to a gene: 4.

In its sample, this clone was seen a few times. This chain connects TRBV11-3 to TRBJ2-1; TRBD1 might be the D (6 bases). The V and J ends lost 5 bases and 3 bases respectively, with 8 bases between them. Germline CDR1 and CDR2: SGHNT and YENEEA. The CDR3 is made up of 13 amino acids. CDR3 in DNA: TGTGCCAGCAGCACACAGGGCTACAATGAGCAGTTCTTC. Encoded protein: CASSTQGYNEQFF.

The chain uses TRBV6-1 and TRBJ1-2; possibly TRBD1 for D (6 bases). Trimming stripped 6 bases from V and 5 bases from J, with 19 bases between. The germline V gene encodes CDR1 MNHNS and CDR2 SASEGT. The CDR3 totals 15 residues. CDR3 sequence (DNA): TGTGCCAGCAGCGGGACATACATCGACATATATGGCTACACCTTC. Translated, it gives CASSGTYIDIYGYTF.

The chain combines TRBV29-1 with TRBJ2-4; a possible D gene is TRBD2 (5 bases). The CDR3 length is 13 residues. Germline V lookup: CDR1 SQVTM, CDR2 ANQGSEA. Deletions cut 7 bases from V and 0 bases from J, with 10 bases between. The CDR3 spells CSGATIAKNIQYF. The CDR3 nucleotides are TGCAGCGGGGCGACTATAGCCAAAAACATTCAGTACTTC.

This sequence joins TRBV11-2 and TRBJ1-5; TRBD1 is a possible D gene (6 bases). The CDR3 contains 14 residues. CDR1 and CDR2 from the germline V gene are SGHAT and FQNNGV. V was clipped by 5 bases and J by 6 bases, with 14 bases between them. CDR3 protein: CASSPRLGGQPQHF. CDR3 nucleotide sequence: TGTGCCAGCAGCCCGAGATTAGGGGGTCAGCCCCAGCATTTT.

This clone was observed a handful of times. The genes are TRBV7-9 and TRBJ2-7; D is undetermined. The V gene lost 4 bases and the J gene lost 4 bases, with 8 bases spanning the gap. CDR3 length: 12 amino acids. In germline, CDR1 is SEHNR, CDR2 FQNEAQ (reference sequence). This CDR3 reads CASSSLGYEQYF. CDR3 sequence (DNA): TGTGCCAGCAGCTCCCTAGGTTACGAGCAGTACTTC. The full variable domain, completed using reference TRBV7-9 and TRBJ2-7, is DTGVSQNPRHKITKRGQNVTFRCDPISEHNRLYWYRQTLGQGPEFLTYFQNEAQLEKSRLLSDRFSAERPKGSFSTLEIQRTEQGDSAMYLCASSSLGYEQYFGPGTRLTVT.

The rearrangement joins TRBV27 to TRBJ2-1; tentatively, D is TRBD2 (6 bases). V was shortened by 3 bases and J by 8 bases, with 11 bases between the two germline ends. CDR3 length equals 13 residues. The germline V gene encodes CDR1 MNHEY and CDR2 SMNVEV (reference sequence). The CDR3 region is CASSFWRGDEQFF. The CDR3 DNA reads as TGTGCCAGCAGTTTCTGGCGGGGCGATGAGCAGTTCTTC.

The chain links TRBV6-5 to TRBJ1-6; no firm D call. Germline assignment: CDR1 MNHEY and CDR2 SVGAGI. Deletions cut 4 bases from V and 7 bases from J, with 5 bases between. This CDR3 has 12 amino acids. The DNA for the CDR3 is TGTGCCAGCAGTTCAATGAATTCACCCCTCCACTTT. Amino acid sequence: CASSSMNSPLHF.

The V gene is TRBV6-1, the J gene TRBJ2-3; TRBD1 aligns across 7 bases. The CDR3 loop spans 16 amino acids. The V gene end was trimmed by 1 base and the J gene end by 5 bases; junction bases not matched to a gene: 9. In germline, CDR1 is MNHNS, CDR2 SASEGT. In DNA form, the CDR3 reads TGTGCCAGCAGTGAAGTCCCACAGGGGATGGTAGATACGCAGTATTTT. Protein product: CASSEVPQGMVDTQYF.

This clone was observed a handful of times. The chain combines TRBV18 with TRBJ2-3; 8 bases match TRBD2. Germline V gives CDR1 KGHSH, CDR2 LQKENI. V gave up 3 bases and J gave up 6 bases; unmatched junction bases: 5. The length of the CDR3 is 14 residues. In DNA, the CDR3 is TGTGCCAGCTCACCGGGACTAGGGGCTGATACGCAGTATTTT. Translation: CASSPGLGADTQYF.